The 14 T cell receptor beta chains below come from one sample, sequenced in a study of shared clonotypes between healthy human individuals. Repertoires were generated with immunoSEQ multiplex PCR, while TCRdb's copy carries only in-frame clones and drops some. In the table there are about 480,000 clones, about 75% of which are singletons. Sequenced input: PBMCs. The receptor source for this set is a middle-aged woman in good health. Some clones in this sample may be carry-over from other donors' samples.

The chain carries TRBV27 and TRBJ2-1, with D perhaps TRBD2 (6 bases). The CDR3 is 16 amino acids. The V end was cut by 1 base, the J end by 1 base, with 11 bases between. Germline V gives CDR1 MNHEY, CDR2 SMNVEV (reference sequence). The CDR3 loop reads CASSLYPSASYNEQFF. CDR3 DNA sequence: TGTGCCAGCAGTTTATATCCTAGCGCGTCCTACAATGAGCAGTTCTTC.

The CDR3 DNA sequence: TGTGCCAGCAGTTACTCGGACAGAAATGGCTACACCTTC. As protein: CASSYSDRNGYTF. The chain has TRBV6-6 and TRBJ1-2, with a tentative D call TRBD1 (6 bases). V was trimmed by 0 bases and J by 6 bases, leaving 8 bases between them. The length of the CDR3 is 13 residues. Germline CDR1 is MNHNY and CDR2 is SVGAGI (reference sequence).

The V and J genes are TRBV11-3 and TRBJ2-2; the match to TRBD2 covers 8 bases. V lost 5 bases and J lost 0; bases outside the gene matches: 8. Germline V gives CDR1 SGHNT, CDR2 YENEEA. There are 17 residues in the CDR3. CDR3: CASSLASGPTNTGELFF. Written as DNA, the CDR3 is TGTGCCAGCAGCCTGGCTAGCGGGCCAACGAACACCGGGGAGCTGTTTTTT.

V is TRBV5-1 and J is TRBJ2-7, with a possible D match to TRBD2 (6 bases). Trimming took 5 bases from V and 3 from J, leaving 15 bases between them. CDR1 SGHRS and CDR2 YFSETQ come from the germline V gene. The CDR3 extends over 14 amino acids. In DNA, the CDR3 is TGCGCCAGCAGAGCGGGCCCAACCAACTACGAGCAGTACTTC. Amino acid sequence: CASRAGPTNYEQYF.

J is TRBJ2-5 and V is TRBV9; D tentatively reads TRBD1 or TRBD2 (5 bases each). Per the germline V gene, CDR1 is SGDLS and CDR2 is YYNGEE. The CDR3 has 15 residues. Trimming took 0 bases from V and 2 from J, leaving 11 bases between them. The CDR3 sequence is CASSVVGRKQETQYF. CDR3 in DNA: TGTGCCAGCAGCGTAGTGGGACGCAAACAAGAGACCCAGTACTTC.

The CDR3 sequence is CASSLEGGANVLTF. The CDR3 nucleotides read TGTGCCAGCAGCTTGGAGGGGGGGGCCAACGTCCTGACTTTC. The V call is TRBV12-1, the J call TRBJ2-6; the table's D call, TRBD2, was not checked against the DNA. TRBV12-1 is a known pseudogene. This CDR3 is built from 14 residues.

This sequence joins TRBV29-1 and TRBJ1-2; D unresolved. Germline CDR1 and CDR2: SQVTM and ANQGSEA. The CDR3 runs 13 residues. Trimming pared 4 bases from V and 2 bases from J, leaving 11 bases between. CDR3 loop: CSVVGGRNYGYTF. Written as DNA, the CDR3 is TGCAGCGTTGTCGGTGGACGGAACTATGGCTACACCTTC. Looking up the rest from reference TRBV29-1 and TRBJ1-2 gives the full variable domain: SAVISQKPSRDICQRGTSLTIQCQVDSQVTMMFWYRQQPGQSLTLIATANQGSEATYESGFVIDKFPISRPNLTFSTLTVSNMSPEDSSIYLCSVVGGRNYGYTFGSGTRLTVV.

Concerning this clone itself: Different DNA sequences within this sample yield the same CDR3. This sequence joins TRBV28 and TRBJ2-2; D is ambiguous. The CDR3 has 15 amino acids. Germline V CDR1 and CDR2: MDHEN, SYDVKM. With 5 bases removed from V and 5 bases from J, the gap between germline ends came to 15 bases. DNA for the CDR3: TGTGCCAGCAGTACGATAACCACTGGGACCGGGGAGCTGTTTTTT. Amino acid sequence: CASSTITTGTGELFF.

As DNA, the CDR3 is TGTGCCAGCTCACCCGACAGGGTTGGGGAGACCCAGTACTTC. Translated: CASSPDRVGETQYF. The chain uses TRBV18 and TRBJ2-5; 7 bases map to TRBD1. The CDR3 extends over 14 amino acids. Losses at the gene ends were 3 bases for V and 5 bases for J; bases not matched to a gene: 6. Germline assignment: CDR1 KGHSH and CDR2 LQKENI.

The chain employs TRBV2 and TRBJ2-3, with a possible D match to TRBD2 (5 bases). Trimming stripped 2 bases from V and 6 bases from J, with 18 bases between. Germline values: CDR1 SNHLY, CDR2 FYNNEI. There are 16 residues in the CDR3. The CDR3 nucleotides read TGTGCCAGCAGTGAACTAGAAATAGTGGGAGTGGATACGCAGTATTTT. This sequence encodes CASSELEIVGVDTQYF.

The V and J genes are TRBV11-2 and TRBJ2-1; TRBD1 aligns across 9 bases. The germline CDR1 and CDR2 sequences are SGHAT and FQNNGV. The CDR3 extends over 16 amino acids. The V segment lost 4 bases and the J segment 6 bases; nucleotides outside the gene matches: 10. This CDR3 reads CASSSNSGQGFNEQFF. In DNA, the CDR3 is TGTGCCAGCAGCTCCAACTCGGGACAGGGCTTCAATGAGCAGTTCTTC. Based on the CDR3 plus reference TRBV11-2 and TRBJ2-1, the full variable domain is EAGVAQSPRYKIIEKRQSVAFWCNPISGHATLYWYQQILGQGPKLLIQFQNNGVVDDSQLPKDRFSAERLKGVDSTLKIQPAKLEDSAVYLCASSSNSGQGFNEQFFGPGTRLTVL.

This chain joins TRBV29-1 and TRBJ2-7, with D uncertain. In germline, CDR1 is SQVTM, CDR2 ANQGSEA. V dropped 4 bases and J dropped 2 bases, with 12 bases sitting between them. This CDR3 region has 13 residues. The CDR3 region is CSVGPAGAYEQYF. DNA for the CDR3: TGCAGCGTTGGGCCCGCAGGAGCCTACGAGCAGTACTTC.

This chain joins TRBV30 and TRBJ2-6; D gene unclear. CDR1 is GTSNPN and CDR2 is SVGIG in the germline V gene (reference sequence). V was pared by 1 base and J by 2 bases, with 15 bases between. The CDR3 has 17 residues. This CDR3 reads CAWSDWRSATGANVLTF. CDR3 bases: TGTGCCTGGAGTGACTGGCGGAGTGCCACTGGGGCCAACGTCCTGACTTTC.

The V call is TRBV5-4, the J call TRBJ1-2, with D perhaps matching TRBD1 (5 bases). Germline CDR1 reads SGHNT; CDR2 reads YYREEE (reference sequence). The length of the CDR3 is 14 residues. The V and J ends lost 2 bases and 9 bases respectively, with 17 bases between them. The CDR3 region has the DNA TGTGCCAGCAGCTTAAACGTGGGGCCTTCGAGCTACACCTTC. Protein sequence: CASSLNVGPSSYTF.